This T cell receptor beta chain was documented in a study of cytomegalovirus exposure and HLA in healthy donors. Whole-study results and caveats: A later analysis linked some 17,000 TCR beta sequences to HLA alleles at 0.05 false discovery rate. In an earlier analysis, in some 540 donors, most V segments appeared productive either ~87% or ~30% of the time. The authors listed 150 to 200 TCR beta chains as cytomegalovirus-associated.

The CDR3 is made up of 15 amino acids. From germline, CDR1 is SGHDN and CDR2 FVKESK. With 0 bases removed from V and 12 bases from J, the gap between germline ends came to 17 bases. This PCR relied on a set of 60 Vbeta primers and 13 Jbeta primers. Sequencing was performed with immunoSEQ multiplex PCR; in TCRdb, only in-frame clones are kept and a portion is missing. The table shows about 210,000 clones, with around 87% occurring only once. To note about this clone: Antigen unknown.

The receptor comes from a boy under 10 years old in good health and CMV-seronegative. J is TRBJ1-4 and V is TRBV14, with D perhaps TRBD1 (5 bases). Sequencing used PBMCs. The DNA for the CDR3 is TGTGCCAGCAGCCAAGATTGGCGGGACTCTGGGGAACTGTTTTTT. Amino acids: CASSQDWRDSGELFF.